Included here is one T cell receptor (beta chain) sequence, with context. Unmatched junction bases numbered 5, after V lost 2 bases and J lost 6 bases. This CDR3 region has 16 residues. The germline gives CDR1 PRHDT, CDR2 FYEKMQ (reference sequence). Seattle patients were enrolled while actively infected and followed longitudinally. Original processing notes: Counts of nucleated cells, estimated from reference gene primer amplification, were obtained. The data were produced by immunoSEQ multiplex PCR, yet TCRdb's version contains in-frame clones alone and is incomplete. V and J calls and clone size are copied from that table; D and trimming were computed from the DNA. In the table there are around 370,000 clones, more than 70% of which are singletons. These data come from a study of blood T cell repertoires in COVID-19. Study-wide context: PBMCs, B-cell-depleted T cells, or T cells were the source of the cDNA or gDNA that made up the material.

The sample consisted of peripheral blood. The receptor's source is a woman in her 70s with COVID-19, enrolled during active disease. V is TRBV13 and J is TRBJ1-6, with 9 nucleotides matching TRBD1. The CDR3 region is CASSLKQGAFNSPLHF. CDR3 DNA: TGTGCCAGCAGCTTAAAACAGGGGGCGTTTAATTCACCCCTCCACTTT.